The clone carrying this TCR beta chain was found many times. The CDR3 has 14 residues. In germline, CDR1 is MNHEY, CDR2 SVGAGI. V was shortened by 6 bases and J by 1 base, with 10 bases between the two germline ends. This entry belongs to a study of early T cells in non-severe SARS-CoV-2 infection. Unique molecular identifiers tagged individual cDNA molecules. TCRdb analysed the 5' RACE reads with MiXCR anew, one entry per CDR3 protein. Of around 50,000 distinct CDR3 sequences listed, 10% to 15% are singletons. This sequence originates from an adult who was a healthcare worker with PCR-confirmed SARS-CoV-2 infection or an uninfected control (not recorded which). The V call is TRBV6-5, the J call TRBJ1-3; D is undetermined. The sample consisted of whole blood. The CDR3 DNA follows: TGTGCCAGCAGGCAGCGGACGTCTGGAAACACCATATATTTT. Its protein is CASRQRTSGNTIYF.